The source of this T cell receptor (beta chain) is a study of tumor-infiltrating lymphocytes in primary liver carcinoma. The study's findings and limits: Samples, which were bulk and unsorted, did not allow CD4+ and CD8+ repertoires to be compared.

Germline DNA was also extracted, with blood RNA taken from unsorted whole blood. The authors made TCR beta cDNA from roughly 480 ng total RNA with a constant-region primer. Modified slightly, ARM-PCR produced TCR beta libraries over three nested multiplex PCR rounds. Amplification in the first two PCR rounds was performed using TRBV1-TRBV30 forward primers and a C-beta reverse primer for approximately 10 cycles each. A single record per CDR3 protein comes from TCRdb applying MiXCR to the multiplex PCR reads. The sample comprises fewer than 350,000 distinct CDR3 sequences, approximately 64% of which are singletons, and about 6% rests with the top ten. About this clonotype: Its antigen is not identified. Being one base from a much bigger clone, this may be a read error.

Germline CDR1 is MGHRA and CDR2 is YSYEKL. The CDR3 totals 15 residues. The chain combines TRBV4-1 with TRBJ2-7; weak D call: TRBD2 (5 bases). The TCR sequence derives from a man aged 40-49 years with primary liver carcinoma and hepatitis B virus infection. The sequenced material came from peripheral blood. This chain's CDR3 is CASSQEERGTYEHYF. The CDR3 coding sequence is TGCGCCAGCAGCCAAGAAGAACGGGGAACCTACGAGCATTACTTC.